A selection of T cell receptor beta chains follows, all from one sample in a study of molecular identifiers for immune sequencing clone quantification. TCRdb recomputed calls from the PCR reads with MiXCR, one row per CDR3 protein. The sample carries more than 550,000 distinct CDR3 sequences, about 25% recorded once. Sample: naive CD8+ T cells from blood, with Jurkat cell RNA spiked in. The source of these receptors is a human donor in good health. Some libraries in this study had Jurkat cell RNA spiked in. Both conserved end residues are part of each CDR3. The order of the fields is clone size, D gene, V gene, J gene, CDR3 DNA, CDR3 protein. D genes are given only for firm matches. The listing skips clone size in some rows; elsewhere it reads once, few, many or a size class.

many	TRBD1	TRBV6-6	TRBJ2-3	TGTGCCACCGCCCAGGGGGCGGATACGCAGTATTTT	CATAQGADTQYF
many	-	TRBV28	TRBJ1-1	TGTGCCAGCAGTTTTCATACAGGGAGCGACACTGAAGCTTTCTTT	CASSFHTGSDTEAFF
-	-	TRBV20-1	TRBJ2-2	TGCAGTGCCCTTGGGCCGAACACCGGGGAGCTGTTTTTT	CSALGPNTGELFF
-	TRBD2	TRBV27	TRBJ2-7	TGTGCCAGCAGTTTATCGACTAGCGGGAGCCCTTACGAGCAGTACTTC	CASSLSTSGSPYEQYF
once	TRBD2	TRBV9	TRBJ2-3	TGTGCCAGCGGCGGATCAAGACTAGCGGGAGAGGGCACAGATACGCAGTATTTT	CASGGSRLAGEGTDTQYF
few	TRBD1	TRBV2	TRBJ2-7	TGTGCCAGCAGTGGGGGGACAGGGATAGACGAGCAGTACTTC	CASSGGTGIDEQYF
many	-	TRBV5-4	TRBJ2-7	TGTGCCAGCAGCCCCCAAGTTAGCCACGAGCAGTACTTC	CASSPQVSHEQYF
-	-	TRBV4-1	TRBJ1-1	TGCGCCAGCAGCCAAGAGGGGAAGAACACTGAAGCTTTCTTT	CASSQEGKNTEAFF
few	-	TRBV15	TRBJ2-7	TGTGCCACCAGCAGAGATCTTGGGGCCTTATCCGAGCAGTACTTC	CATSRDLGALSEQYF
-	TRBD1	TRBV9	TRBJ1-2	TGTGCCAGCAGCGCAGGACAGGGGGCGCGAGGCTACACCTTC	CASSAGQGARGYTF
-	TRBD2	TRBV27	TRBJ2-2	TGTGCCAGCAGATGGGTAGCGGGAGGCACCGGGGAGCTGTTTTTT	CASRWVAGGTGELFF
-	TRBD2	TRBV6-5	TRBJ2-3	TGTGCCAGCAGTTACTCCCCGACTAGCGGGGGGACAGATACGCAGTATTTT	CASSYSPTSGGTDTQYF
many	-	TRBV4-3	TRBJ2-3	TGCGCCAGCAGCCAAGAGGGGACCACAGATACGCAGTATTTT	CASSQEGTTDTQYF
-	-	TRBV19	TRBJ2-7	TGTGCCAGTAGTATTCAGATTACCTACGAGCAGTACTTC	CASSIQITYEQYF
-	-	TRBV5-6	TRBJ2-7	TGTGCCAGCAGCTTGTTACGGAGCTACGAGCAGTACTTC	CASSLLRSYEQYF
many	TRBD2	TRBV4-3	TRBJ2-5	TGCGCCAGCAGTCCAGGGAGGGGACCAGTTCTAGAGACCCAGTACTTC	CASSPGRGPVLETQYF
-	TRBD1	TRBV10-3	TRBJ2-7	TGTGCCATCAGTCCGGACAGGGAGGTTTATTACGAGCAGTACTTC	CAISPDREVYYEQYF
many	TRBD2	TRBV20-1	TRBJ2-3	TGCAGTGCTAGTCCCCAGCGGGGGACCACAGATACGCAGTATTTT	CSASPQRGTTDTQYF
-	TRBD2	TRBV28	TRBJ2-1	TGTGCCAGCAGTTGGGGGACTAGCGGTGGTGAGCAGTTCTTC	CASSWGTSGGEQFF
many	TRBD1	TRBV5-1	TRBJ2-5	TGCGCCAGCAGCTCTAACAGCTTAGGGGACAGTTGGTCGGAGACCCAGTACTTC	CASSSNSLGDSWSETQYF
-	-	TRBV27	TRBJ2-7	TGTGCCAGCAGTCCAAAAGCCACCTACGAGCAGTACTTC	CASSPKATYEQYF
few	-	TRBV10-3	TRBJ2-7	TGTGCCATCAGTGAGTCGAGGTATTACGAGCAGTACTTC	CAISESRYYEQYF
-	-	TRBV3-1	TRBJ1-2	TGTGCCAGCACGCTGGCGGGACTCTATGGCTACACCTTC	CASTLAGLYGYTF
many	-	TRBV28	TRBJ1-2	TGTGCCAGCAGCTCACCCAGTACCGGGGGCATGTACTATGGCTACACCTTC	CASSSPSTGGMYYGYTF
many	-	TRBV6-5	TRBJ2-2	TGTGCCAGCAGTTACTCGACTTTAACCGGGGAGCTGTTTTTT	CASSYSTLTGELFF
few	TRBD2	TRBV7-3	TRBJ2-7	TGTGCCAGCAGCCCTAACCTTTTGCGGGAGGGCTACGAGCAGTACTTC	CASSPNLLREGYEQYF
many	-	TRBV20-1	TRBJ1-1	TGCAGTGCTAGAGTCCCGGGTTGGATTGAAGCTTTCTTT	CSARVPGWIEAFF
-	-	TRBV11-2	TRBJ2-7	TGTGCCAGCAGCTTGGGTCCACAGGTCGCCGTTGGCGAGCAGTACTTC	CASSLGPQVAVGEQYF
many	TRBD2	TRBV5-4	TRBJ2-4	TGTGCCAGCAGCTTTAGCGGGGGGGCCGGGGAAAACATTCAGTACTTC	CASSFSGGAGENIQYF
many	TRBD1	TRBV5-1	TRBJ2-7	TGCGCCAGCAGCTCGCCCAAACAGGGGGCCTCCTACGAGCAGTACTTC	CASSSPKQGASYEQYF
once	TRBD1	TRBV15	TRBJ1-5	TGTGCCACCAGCAGAGGTGATCGGACAGGGGAAGATCAGCCCCAGCATTTT	CATSRGDRTGEDQPQHF
few	TRBD2	TRBV7-7	TRBJ2-2	TGTGCTATCGGCCCCCAGGCTAGCGGACGAGAACGAGGGACCGGGGAGCTGTTTTTT	CAIGPQASGRERGTGELFF
-	-	TRBV30	TRBJ1-1	TGTGCCTGGAATCCGGGACAAGTGAACACTGAAGCTTTCTTT	CAWNPGQVNTEAFF
-	-	TRBV4-3	TRBJ2-2	TGCGCCAGCAGCCAAGATCTCGGGACACCTCCGAACACCGGGGAGCTGTTTTTT	CASSQDLGTPPNTGELFF
-	TRBD2	TRBV20-1	TRBJ2-1	TGCAGTGCTGAACCCCTAGCGGGCGATGAGCAGTTCTTC	CSAEPLAGDEQFF
-	-	TRBV20-1	TRBJ2-1	TGCAGTGCTAGGCCCGAGACTAGGGTCGTGGGTGAGCAGTTCTTC	CSARPETRVVGEQFF
many	-	TRBV27	TRBJ1-1	TGTGCCCTTCACAGGACCGACAACACTGAAGCTTTCTTT	CALHRTDNTEAFF